Below, one T cell receptor (beta chain) is given with its context. Its specificity is not known. In nominal health when sampled, donors likely had unrecorded immune exposures nonetheless. Amplification used 60 Vbeta primers and 13 Jbeta primers. The protocol was immunoSEQ multiplex PCR, while the TCRdb copy is restricted to in-frame clones and leaves out a portion. Its table records under 200,000 clones. This sample is part of a study of cytomegalovirus exposure and HLA in healthy donors. Notes on the study in general: Rates of TCR association differed by HLA locus in a later analysis, with DRB1 highest and HLA-C lowest. An Asian-associated ancestry cluster reportedly showed fewer N-insertions than the approximately 670-donor mean in a later analysis.

The sequence came from a woman aged 18-29 years in good health and CMV-seropositive. Material for sequencing was PBMCs.

DNA of the CDR3: TGTGCCAGTAGTGGGACAGCTAATGAAAAACTGTTTTTT. It specifies CASSGTANEKLFF. The V and J genes are TRBV19 and TRBJ1-4; 7 bases map to TRBD1. Germline V lookup: CDR1 LNHDA, CDR2 SQIVND (reference sequence). CDR3 length equals 13 residues. The J segment lost 3 bases and the V segment lost 5 bases, leaving 0 bases of the junction unmatched.